Sequencing of this T cell receptor (beta chain) was carried out in a study of cytomegalovirus exposure and HLA in healthy donors. General study points: In vitro work confirmed that a few CMV-associated chains recognize CMV antigens. About 87% or about 30% of the time was how often most TCR beta V segments were productive, according to an earlier analysis.

Amplification used 60 Vbeta primers and 13 Jbeta primers. TCRdb's table, derived via immunoSEQ multiplex PCR, lists solely in-frame clones and lacks some. The repertoire holds about 200,000 clones, with 82% as singletons. For this clone: Its antigen is still unknown.

Per the germline V gene, CDR1 is KGHSH and CDR2 is LQKENI. The CDR3 is made up of 17 amino acids. V gave up 4 bases and J gave up 2 bases; unmatched junction bases: 8. This sequence joins TRBV18 and TRBJ2-7; TRBD2 matches 13 bases. This TCR was recovered from a woman aged 45-59 years in good health and CMV-seropositive. Sequencing was performed on PBMCs. Here the CDR3 DNA reads TGTGCCAGCTCACGTGAAGGGACTAGCGGGACGACCTACGAGCAGTACTTC. This sequence encodes CASSREGTSGTTYEQYF. Full variable domain (rest looked up from reference TRBV18 and TRBJ2-7): NAGVMQNPRHLVRRRGQEARLRCSPMKGHSHVYWYRQLPEEGLKFMVYLQKENIIDESGMPKERFSAEFPKEGPSILRIQQVVRGDSAAYFCASSREGTSGTTYEQYFGPGTRLTVT.